What follows describes a single TCR beta chain. This sample stems from a study of blood T cell repertoires in COVID-19. Across the whole study: Samples came from the United States, Italy and Spain, spanning acute and convalescent COVID-19. T cells, B-cell-depleted T cells, or PBMCs provided the cDNA or gDNA that served as material.

Trimming left V 0 bases short and J 2 bases short, with 8 bases between. Per the germline V gene, CDR1 is SGHAT and CDR2 is FQNNGV. The CDR3 spans 14 residues. As handled by the study authors: It was from reference gene primer amplification that nucleated cell counts were estimated. TCRdb's copy holds only in-frame clones and misses some; the assay was immunoSEQ multiplex PCR. That table is the source of V, J and clone size, and D and trimming were worked out from the DNA. The profile shows fewer than 350,000 clones, around four fifths of them singletons. Sequenced: peripheral blood. This TCR was recovered from a woman between 45 and 60 years old with active or convalescent COVID-19. V gene TRBV11-2 combines with J gene TRBJ2-7; D call uncertain. CDR3 nucleotides: TGTGCCAGCAGCTTAGACAGAGCGACCTACGAGCAGTACTTC. Translated: CASSLDRATYEQYF.